This is a list of T cell receptor beta chains from one sample in a study of T cell repertoires in cytomegalovirus infection. TCRdb fed the reads into MiXCR, producing one record per CDR3 protein. The table shows about 530,000 distinct CDR3 sequences, with about 30% occurring only once. Sequenced input: PBMCs. The receptors here all came from a human donor in good health (CMV status not recorded). Some clones in this sample may be carry-over from other donors' samples. Each CDR3 is given with its conserved first and last residue. D genes are given only for firm matches. For some rows the clone size is stated as once, few or many, or as a class when expanded; others skip it.

j_call v_call d_call clone_size cdr3_nt cdr3_aa
TRBJ1-5 TRBV12-3/TRBV12-4 - few TGTGCCAGCAGTCCCGGGACAATCCACAATCAGCCCCAGCATTTT CASSPGTIHNQPQHF
TRBJ1-5 TRBV28 - many TGTGCCAGCAGTTGGGAAGGTCCCTTGGGGGGCAATCAGCCCCAGCATTTT CASSWEGPLGGNQPQHF
TRBJ1-2 TRBV6-1 - - TGTGCCAGCAGTGAAGTGACAGGAACCAACTATGGCTACACCTTC CASSEVTGTNYGYTF
TRBJ2-1 TRBV7-2 TRBD2 many TGTGCCAGCAGCTGGGGACTAGCGGGAGGGATTGAGCAGTTCTTC CASSWGLAGGIEQFF
TRBJ2-5 TRBV24-1 - few TGTGCCACCAGGGCCGGAGGGGAGGAGACCCAGTACTTC CATRAGGEETQYF
TRBJ2-2 TRBV7-8 - - TGTGCCAGCAGCACCAGGTTTAACCGGGACTCAAAACGCGGCACCGGGGAGCTGTTTTTT CASSTRFNRDSKRGTGELFF
TRBJ2-7 TRBV7-2 TRBD2 - TGTGCCAGCAGCTTTATAGCGGGGACCTACGAGCAGTACTTC CASSFIAGTYEQYF
TRBJ1-2 TRBV7-8 - - TGTGCCAGCAGCGCGGACAGCGGTTATGGCTACACCTTC CASSADSGYGYTF
TRBJ2-3 TRBV28 - - TGTGCCAGCAGTTCACTTGATACGCAGTATTTT CASSSLDTQYF
TRBJ2-7 TRBV18 - - TGTGCCAGCTCACCACCGGGAACCCTTTCTACCTACGAGCAGTACTTC CASSPPGTLSTYEQYF
TRBJ1-1 TRBV15 - - TGTGCCACCAGCAGTCCGACAGGATACACTGAAGCTTTCTTT CATSSPTGYTEAFF